The 29 T cell receptor beta chains presented below share a single source sample, sequenced in a study of blood T cell repertoires in COVID-19. The protocol was immunoSEQ multiplex PCR, while the TCRdb copy is restricted to in-frame clones and leaves out a portion. Of about 100,000 clones in the sample, approximately 93% were seen once. The sequencing input was peripheral blood. The receptors were sampled from a man aged 50-60 years with active COVID-19.

The J gene is TRBJ1-1, the V gene TRBV6-1, with 11 bases aligning to TRBD1. CDR1 and CDR2 from the germline V gene are MNHNS and SASEGT. This CDR3 is built from 16 residues. The V segment lost 4 bases and the J segment 9 bases; nucleotides outside the gene matches: 13. This chain's CDR3 is CASSVQGQGAPVKAFF. Written as DNA, the CDR3 is TGTGCCAGCAGTGTCCAAGGACAGGGGGCGCCGGTGAAAGCTTTCTTT.

The J gene is TRBJ2-3, the V gene TRBV7-3; TRBD2 might be the D (5 bases). Germline assignment: CDR1 SGHTA and CDR2 FQGTGA. This CDR3 is built from 13 residues. The ends were cut back, 4 bases at V and 6 bases at J, with 11 bases in the middle. DNA for the CDR3: TGTGCCAGCAGCTCTGATTCGGGGGATACGCAGTATTTT. It is translated as CASSSDSGDTQYF.

The chain links TRBV19 to TRBJ2-1, with 9 bases fitting TRBD2. The CDR3 sequence is 18 residues long. CDR1 and CDR2 (germline): LNHDA, SQIVND (reference sequence). J gave up 0 bases and V 4 bases, and 10 bases lay outside the gene matches. The CDR3 bases are TGTGCCAGTAGTAAAGTAGCGGGGGCCTTCAACTCCTACAATGAGCAGTTCTTC. Protein product: CASSKVAGAFNSYNEQFF.

This clone was seen a handful of times. The chain employs TRBV5-8 and TRBJ1-2, with TRBD1 identical over 10 bases. Germline CDR1 and CDR2: SGHTS and YDEGEE. The CDR3 covers 16 residues. With V trimmed by 3 bases and J by 4 bases, 9 bases remained unmatched. CDR3 DNA sequence: TGTGCCAGCAGCTCGAAGACAGGGGGCCTGAGCTATGGCTACACCTTC. It encodes CASSSKTGGLSYGYTF.

The chain joins TRBV11-2 to TRBJ2-2; 9 bases are a match to TRBD2. Germline V gene sequence: CDR1 SGHAT, CDR2 FQNNGV. Unmatched junction bases numbered 5, after V lost 5 bases and J lost 7 bases. The CDR3 runs 14 residues. CDR3: CASSLSGGNGELFF. DNA for the CDR3: TGTGCCAGCAGCCTTAGCGGGGGTAACGGGGAGCTGTTTTTT.

This chain uses TRBV7-7 with TRBJ2-3, with TRBD2 matching over 7 bases. CDR3 length: 16 residues. Germline CDR1 is SSHAT and CDR2 is FNYEAQ (reference sequence). V dropped 5 bases and J dropped 4; count of bases not matched to a gene: 12. DNA for the CDR3: TGTGCCAGCAGCCGATCGACTGGGGGGGGATCAGATACGCAGTATTTT. Protein product: CASSRSTGGGSDTQYF.

The rearrangement joins TRBV3-1 (or the pseudogene TRBV3-2) to TRBJ2-5; 8 bases are a match to TRBD2. Germline trimming cut 7 bases from V and 5 bases from J; bases unmatched to any gene: 9. In germline, CDR1 is LGHDT, CDR2 YNNKEL (reference sequence). The CDR3 runs 14 residues. The CDR3 region is CASNNGLAGETQYF. CDR3 DNA sequence: TGTGCCAGCAATAACGGACTAGCTGGCGAGACCCAGTACTTC.

The rearrangement uses TRBV11-3 and TRBJ2-4; 8 bases align to TRBD2. Germline CDR1 SGHNT, CDR2 YENEEA. V was pared by 8 bases and J by 2 bases, with 8 bases of the junction left unmatched. The CDR3 consists of 15 residues. The CDR3 sequence: CASGSGRLPKNIQYF. The CDR3 region has the DNA TGTGCCAGCGGCAGCGGGAGACTTCCCAAAAACATTCAGTACTTC.

The table lists this clone with a few counts. This chain joins TRBV7-9 and TRBJ1-5, with a tentative D call TRBD1 (5 bases). V was pared by 4 bases and J by 7 bases, with 11 bases between. Germline assignment: CDR1 SEHNR and CDR2 FQNEAQ (reference sequence). CDR3 length: 13 residues. The CDR3 sequence is CASSSIDSQPQHF. The CDR3 DNA follows: TGTGCCAGCAGCTCCATCGACAGCCAGCCCCAGCATTTT.

This clone was recorded a few times. The genes are TRBV4-1 and TRBJ1-5, with TRBD1 identical over 7 bases. The CDR3 sequence is 13 residues long. Germline V CDR1 and CDR2: MGHRA, YSYEKL. Trimming at V came to 5 bases and at J to 7 bases, leaving 5 bases not matched to a gene. Here the CDR3 reads CASSAQGDQPQHF. CDR3 coding DNA: TGCGCCAGCAGCGCTCAGGGGGACCAGCCCCAGCATTTT.

The chain has TRBV7-3 and TRBJ2-1; weak D call: TRBD2 (6 bases). This CDR3 is 14 amino acids long. Per the germline V gene, CDR1 is SGHTA and CDR2 is FQGTGA. V was clipped by 5 bases and J by 6 bases, with 14 bases between them. The CDR3: CASSKTGGVNEQFF. The CDR3 DNA reads TGTGCCAGCAGCAAAACGGGCGGGGTCAATGAGCAGTTCTTC.

On this clone: The identical CDR3 is also encoded by other nucleotide sequences in the sample. The rearrangement uses TRBV11-2 and TRBJ2-7; the D gene is possibly TRBD1 (5 bases). The germline V and J ends were trimmed by 1 base and 5 bases, with 6 bases remaining between them. The CDR3 spans 12 residues. Germline CDR1 and CDR2: SGHAT and FQNNGV. DNA for the CDR3: TGTGCCAGCAGCTTAGCAGGGAACGAGCAGTACTTC. Its protein is CASSLAGNEQYF.

The J gene is TRBJ1-5, the V gene TRBV12-3 or TRBV12-4; possible D gene TRBD1, 6 bases. This CDR3 region has 13 residues. Trimming stripped 6 bases from V and 7 bases from J, with 13 bases between. The CDR3 sequence: CASSTGGPQPQHF. CDR3 sequence (DNA): TGTGCCAGCAGCACCGGGGGGCCACAGCCCCAGCATTTT.

This CDR3 reads CASSSHLTSGAGYNEQFF. The CDR3 bases are TGTGCCAGCAGCTCCCACCTGACTAGCGGGGCGGGGTACAATGAGCAGTTCTTC. This chain links TRBV7-3 with TRBJ2-1; the match to TRBD2 covers 11 bases. This CDR3 has 18 residues. Trimming removed 4 bases from V and 4 bases from J; junction bases left unmatched: 12. The germline CDR1 and CDR2 sequences are SGHTA and FQGTGA.

V and J are TRBV12-3 or TRBV12-4 and TRBJ2-1, with D unresolved. The CDR3 length is 13 residues. V lost 2 bases and J 6 bases, leaving 8 bases between the germline ends. The CDR3 loop reads CASSLRHSNEQFF. CDR3 DNA sequence: TGTGCCAGCAGTTTACGGCACAGCAATGAGCAGTTCTTC.

The chain uses TRBV19 and TRBJ2-3, with TRBD2 matching 7 bases. CDR3 length equals 15 residues. The J segment lost 4 bases and the V segment lost 6 bases, leaving 10 bases of the junction unmatched. Germline V CDR1 and CDR2: LNHDA, SQIVND (reference sequence). In nucleotides, the CDR3 is TGTGCCAGTAGATACATGGGGGGGAGTGCAGATACGCAGTATTTT. Translating it yields CASRYMGGSADTQYF.

This chain connects TRBV5-6 to TRBJ1-1; D gene unclear. The V end was cut by 4 bases, the J end by 1 base, with 11 bases between. The CDR3 runs to 14 residues. CDR1 is SGHDT and CDR2 is YYEEEE in the germline V gene. Here the CDR3 reads CASSPFRRNTEAFF. The CDR3 coding sequence is TGTGCCAGCAGCCCCTTTCGGAGGAACACTGAAGCTTTCTTT.

This chain links TRBV30 with TRBJ2-5; 16 nucleotides agree with TRBD2. Germline assignment: CDR1 GTSNPN and CDR2 SVGIG (reference sequence). The CDR3 length is 19 residues. V shed 5 bases, J shed 4 bases, and the junction held 16 bases outside the gene matches. The CDR3 loop is CAWDRVGTSGRAGGETQYF. The CDR3 nucleotides read TGTGCCTGGGATCGAGTTGGGACTAGCGGGAGGGCGGGCGGAGAGACCCAGTACTTC.

The chain uses TRBV3-1 (or the pseudogene TRBV3-2) and TRBJ1-2; D is undetermined. Germline V gene sequence: CDR1 LGHDT, CDR2 YNNKEL (reference sequence). V was trimmed by 0 bases and J by 4 bases, leaving 12 bases between them. This CDR3 region has 15 residues. The CDR3 here is CASSQDLAGSYGYTF. CDR3 sequence (DNA): TGTGCCAGCAGCCAAGATCTTGCGGGAAGCTATGGCTACACCTTC.

The chain employs TRBV2 and TRBJ1-2, with 10 bases identical to TRBD1. This CDR3 spans 15 amino acids. The germline V gene encodes CDR1 SNHLY and CDR2 FYNNEI. V lost 6 bases, J lost 7 bases, and 11 bases stayed unmatched. Here the CDR3 DNA reads TGTGCCAGCAGGGGCAGGACAGGGGGAAGGATTGGCTACACCTTC. It yields the protein CASRGRTGGRIGYTF.

The CDR3 DNA reads TGTGCCAGCAGCTTTGACAGGGGGTACTCCTACGAGCAGTACGTC. Its translation is CASSFDRGYSYEQYV. The chain links TRBV11-3 to TRBJ2-7; 9 bases fit TRBD1. There are 15 residues in the CDR3. V was pared by 3 bases and J by 0 bases, with 3 bases of the junction left unmatched. Germline-derived CDR1 and CDR2 are SGHNT and YENEEA.

The chain has TRBV15 and TRBJ2-2, with 9 bases lining up with TRBD1. This CDR3 region has 16 residues. Trimming took 1 base from V and 7 from J; bases not matched to a gene: 7. Germline lookup yields CDR1 LNHNV and CDR2 YYDKDF (reference sequence). For the CDR3, the DNA is TGTGCCACCAGCAGAGCTGGTACAGGGGGCTTCGGGGAGCTGTTTTTT. Protein product: CATSRAGTGGFGELFF.

The chain joins TRBV5-1 to TRBJ2-7, with 11 bases lining up with TRBD1. Germline assignment: CDR1 SGHRS and CDR2 YFSETQ. Trimming removed 1 base from V and 4 bases from J; junction bases left unmatched: 4. The CDR3 length is 15 residues. CDR3 coding DNA: TGCGCCAGCAGCTTGACGGACAGGGGGCTGTACGAGCAGTACTTC. Amino acids: CASSLTDRGLYEQYF.

The chain carries TRBV5-1 and TRBJ2-4, with 8 nucleotides matching TRBD1. Per germline, CDR1 SGHRS and CDR2 YFSETQ. Losses at the gene ends were 4 bases for V and 9 bases for J; bases not matched to a gene: 15. This CDR3 comprises 16 residues. DNA of the CDR3: TGCGCCAGCAGCCCCCAATCCGGACAGGGTTGGGCCATTCAGTACTTC. Translation gives CASSPQSGQGWAIQYF.

CDR3 amino acids: CASSATGTRSSIAYEQYV. The CDR3, as DNA: TGTGCCAGCAGCGCCACCGGGACTAGGTCATCCATTGCCTACGAGCAGTACGTC. This rearrangement joins TRBV7-9 to TRBJ2-7; 8 bases line up with TRBD2. Germline V gene sequence: CDR1 SEHNR, CDR2 FQNEAQ (reference sequence). CDR3 length: 18 amino acids. V trimming: 5 bases; J trimming: 2 bases; junction bases outside the gene matches: 17.

The rearrangement joins TRBV5-6 to TRBJ2-1; perhaps TRBD1 as D (6 bases). This CDR3 is 15 amino acids long. Germline CDR1 is SGHDT and CDR2 is YYEEEE. The V gene lost 2 bases and the J gene lost 3 bases, with 12 bases spanning the gap. DNA of the CDR3: TGTGCCAGCAGCTTCACAGGGACCAGCTACAATGAGCAGTTCTTC. Amino acids: CASSFTGTSYNEQFF.

The rearrangement joins TRBV11-2 to TRBJ2-1; 13 bases are shared with TRBD2. Germline V gene lookup returns CDR1 SGHAT and CDR2 FQNNGV. Trimming at V came to 6 bases and at J to 4 bases, leaving 3 bases not matched to a gene. The CDR3 extends over 15 amino acids. The CDR3 nucleotides are TGTGCCAGCAGGGAGGGACTAGCGGGGTACAATGAGCAGTTCTTC. Its translation: CASREGLAGYNEQFF.

This sequence joins TRBV7-9 and TRBJ2-5; a possible D gene is TRBD1 (7 bases). Germline V gene lookup returns CDR1 SEHNR and CDR2 FQNEAQ (reference sequence). CDR3 length equals 16 residues. Trimming stripped 4 bases from V and 7 bases from J, with 22 bases between. The CDR3 DNA reads as TGTGCCAGCAGCTCACCGGGCCAGGGGGGCCTGAGGACCCAGTACTTC. It translates to CASSSPGQGGLRTQYF. Looking up the rest from reference TRBV7-9 and TRBJ2-5 gives the full variable domain: DTGVSQNPRHKITKRGQNVTFRCDPISEHNRLYWYRQTLGQGPEFLTYFQNEAQLEKSRLLSDRFSAERPKGSFSTLEIQRTEQGDSAMYLCASSSPGQGGLRTQYFGPGTRLLVL.

This clone was counted a few times. The chain carries TRBV29-1 and TRBJ1-2, with D perhaps matching TRBD1 (5 bases). CDR1 and CDR2 from the germline V gene are SQVTM and ANQGSEA. The CDR3 contains 14 residues. The V and J ends lost 5 bases and 0 bases respectively, with 13 bases between them. The CDR3 sequence is CSVRRGASNYGYTF. The CDR3 coding sequence is TGCAGCGTTCGACGCGGGGCGTCTAACTATGGCTACACCTTC.